This T cell receptor (beta chain) was captured in a study of T cell clonality in common variable immunodeficiency. Notes on the study in general: Compared with controls, CVID subjects had fewer shared TCRbeta clones.

CVID and control samples used equivalent genomic DNA input. Sequenced by immunoSEQ multiplex PCR; TCRdb stores in-frame clones only, minus some. The sample includes under 45,000 clones, none of them occurring once. This clone appeared many times. The antigen is not known. The read gets to within 3 residues of the CDR3 end, and the germline J gene fills in the rest. The CDR3 totals 14 residues. V was pared by 7 bases and J by 2 bases, with 7 bases of the junction left unmatched. Germline V CDR1 and CDR2: SEHNR, FQNEAQ (reference sequence). Sequences were obtained from peripheral blood mononuclear cells. This sequence originates from a person aged 18 to 69 in good health. The chain couples TRBV7-9 to TRBJ1-2, with 7 bases matching TRBD1. The CDR3 region is CASTPGRGNYGYTF. Partial CDR3 DNA: TGTGCCAGCACCCCAGGCAGGGGGAACTATGGC.